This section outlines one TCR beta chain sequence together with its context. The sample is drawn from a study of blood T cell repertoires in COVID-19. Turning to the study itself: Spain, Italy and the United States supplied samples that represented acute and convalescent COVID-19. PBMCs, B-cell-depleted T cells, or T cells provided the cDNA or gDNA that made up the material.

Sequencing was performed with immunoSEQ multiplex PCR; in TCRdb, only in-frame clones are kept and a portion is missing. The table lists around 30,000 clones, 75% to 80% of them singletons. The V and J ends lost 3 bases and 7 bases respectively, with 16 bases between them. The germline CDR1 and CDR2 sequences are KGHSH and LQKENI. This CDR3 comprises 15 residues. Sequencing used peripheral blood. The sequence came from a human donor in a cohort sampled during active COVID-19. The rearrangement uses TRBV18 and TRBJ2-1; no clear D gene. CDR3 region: CASSPQGSNLNEQFF. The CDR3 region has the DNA TGTGCCAGCTCACCGCAAGGTAGCAATCTTAATGAGCAGTTCTTC.